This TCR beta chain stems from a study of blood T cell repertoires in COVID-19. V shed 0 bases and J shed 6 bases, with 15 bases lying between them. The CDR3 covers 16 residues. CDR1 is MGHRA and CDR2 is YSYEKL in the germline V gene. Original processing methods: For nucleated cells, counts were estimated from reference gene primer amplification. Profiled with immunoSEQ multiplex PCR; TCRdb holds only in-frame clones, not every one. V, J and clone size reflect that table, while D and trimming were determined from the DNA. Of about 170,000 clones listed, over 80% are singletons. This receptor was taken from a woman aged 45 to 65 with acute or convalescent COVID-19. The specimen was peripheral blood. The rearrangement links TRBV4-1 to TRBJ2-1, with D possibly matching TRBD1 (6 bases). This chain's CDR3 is CASSQEGAARGNEQFF. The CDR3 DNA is TGCGCCAGCAGCCAAGAGGGAGCGGCCAGGGGCAATGAGCAGTTCTTC.